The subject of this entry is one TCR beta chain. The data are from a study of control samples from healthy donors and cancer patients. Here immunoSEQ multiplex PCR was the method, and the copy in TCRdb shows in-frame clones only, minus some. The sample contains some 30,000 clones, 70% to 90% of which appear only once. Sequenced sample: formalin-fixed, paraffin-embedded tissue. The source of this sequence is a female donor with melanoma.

In nucleotides, the CDR3 is TGCAGCGTTGAACCCCGGGAGGAAAATCAGCCCCAGCATTTT. Its translation: CSVEPREENQPQHF. The chain recombines TRBV29-1 with TRBJ1-5; D remains ambiguous. CDR3 length: 14 amino acids. V was cut by 2 bases and J by 4 bases, with 12 bases left in between. CDR1 SQVTM and CDR2 ANQGSEA come from the germline V gene. Complete variable domain (other parts from reference TRBV29-1 and TRBJ1-5): SAVISQKPSRDICQRGTSLTIQCQVDSQVTMMFWYRQQPGQSLTLIATANQGSEATYESGFVIDKFPISRPNLTFSTLTVSNMSPEDSSIYLCSVEPREENQPQHFGDGTRLSIL.